These 32 T cell receptor beta chains were all obtained from the same sample, sequenced in a study of cytomegalovirus exposure and HLA in healthy donors. The PCR used 60 Vbeta and 13 Jbeta primers. The data were produced by immunoSEQ multiplex PCR, yet TCRdb's version contains in-frame clones alone and is incomplete. The sample lists about 120,000 clones; around 70% were seen once. The sequencing input was PBMCs. These receptors were taken from a man aged 30 to 39 in good health and CMV-seropositive.

This clone has more than one count but fewer than ten. The chain joins TRBV5-8 to TRBJ2-7, with 9 nucleotides matching TRBD2. There are 14 residues in the CDR3. V lost 4 bases and J lost 7; bases outside the gene matches: 9. Germline assignment: CDR1 SGHTS and CDR2 YDEGEE. The CDR3 nucleotides read TGTGCCAGCAGCCTAGCTAGCGGGGCGGGAGAGCAGTACTTC. It codes for CASSLASGAGEQYF.

The rearrangement links TRBV7-6 to TRBJ1-5; no firm D call. This CDR3 has 13 amino acids. Germline V gene lookup returns CDR1 SGHVS and CDR2 FNYEAQ. V gave up 2 bases and J gave up 9 bases, with 11 bases separating them. The CDR3 coding sequence is TGTGCCAGCAGCTTATCCGGCGGTCGGCCCCAGCATTTT. Protein sequence: CASSLSGGRPQHF.

The table lists this clone with a few counts. The chain carries TRBV6-1 and TRBJ1-1, with D perhaps matching TRBD1 (6 bases). Germline CDR1 is MNHNS and CDR2 is SASEGT. This CDR3 is 14 amino acids long. V lost 1 base and J 3 bases, leaving 9 bases between the germline ends. This CDR3 reads CASSEGTDHTEAFF. As DNA, the CDR3 is TGTGCCAGCAGTGAAGGGACAGACCACACTGAAGCTTTCTTT.

J is TRBJ1-1 and V is TRBV13, with D perhaps TRBD1 (5 bases). The CDR3 sequence is 15 residues long. With 2 bases removed from V and 0 bases from J, the gap between germline ends came to 10 bases. Germline loops: CDR1 PRHDT, CDR2 FYEKMQ (reference sequence). The CDR3 bases are TGTGCCAGCAGCTTATTGAAGGGGATGAACACTGAAGCTTTCTTT. It is translated as CASSLLKGMNTEAFF. Combining the CDR3 with reference TRBV13 and TRBJ1-1 gives the whole variable domain AAGVIQSPRHLIKEKRETATLKCYPIPRHDTVYWYQQGPGQDPQFLISFYEKMQSDKGSIPDRFSAQQFSDYHSELNMSSLELGDSALYFCASSLLKGMNTEAFFGQGTRLTVV.

Remarks on this clone: Different DNA sequences within this sample yield the same CDR3. The chain is built from TRBV6-1 and TRBJ2-7; the D gene is possibly TRBD2 (7 bases). The CDR3 runs to 15 residues. Germline CDR1 and CDR2: MNHNS and SASEGT. Trimming removed 7 bases from V and 3 bases from J, with 19 bases in between. CDR3 sequence reads: CASTKGGPILYEQYF. CDR3 bases: TGTGCCAGCACCAAGGGGGGGCCCATCCTCTACGAGCAGTACTTC.

J is TRBJ2-3 and V is TRBV29-1; 8 nucleotides align to TRBD2. The germline CDR1 and CDR2 sequences are SQVTM and ANQGSEA. There are 15 residues in the CDR3. The ends lost 7 bases at V and 2 bases at J; junction bases unmatched: 11. The CDR3 protein is CSAAIIAGITDTQYF. In DNA form, the CDR3 reads TGCAGCGCTGCGATTATAGCGGGGATCACAGATACGCAGTATTTT.

The J gene is TRBJ2-7, the V gene TRBV5-6, with D perhaps TRBD1 or TRBD2 (6 bases each). The germline V gene has CDR1 SGHDT and CDR2 YYEEEE. V gave up 4 bases and J gave up 5 bases, with 10 bases separating them. There are 12 residues in the CDR3. The chain's CDR3 is CASSLGGHEQYF. The CDR3 DNA is TGTGCCAGCAGCCTGGGGGGCCACGAGCAGTACTTC. Using reference TRBV5-6 and TRBJ2-7 for the parts outside the CDR3, the full variable domain is DAGVTQSPTHLIKTRGQQVTLRCSPKSGHDTVSWYQQALGQGPQFIFQYYEEEERQRGNFPDRFSGHQFPNYSSELNVNALLLGDSALYLCASSLGGHEQYFGPGTRLTVT.

CDR3 sequence: CASSRTNRGGEQYF. CDR3 sequence (DNA): TGTGCCAGCAGTCGTACCAACCGGGGGGGAGAGCAGTACTTC. This chain links TRBV28 with TRBJ2-7; TRBD2 matches at 8 bases. V trimming: 5 bases; J trimming: 7 bases; junction bases outside the gene matches: 10. CDR1 is MDHEN and CDR2 is SYDVKM in the germline V gene. The CDR3 has 14 residues.

A few counts support this clone. J is TRBJ2-1 and V is TRBV27; no clear D. The V gene's germline CDR1 is MNHEY and CDR2 SMNVEV (reference sequence). There are 13 residues in the CDR3. V lost 3 bases and J 9 bases, leaving 12 bases between the germline ends. CDR3 in DNA: TGTGCCAGCAGTTTCTCCCCCAGAGGTGAGCAGTTCTTC. Protein sequence: CASSFSPRGEQFF.

The V gene is TRBV7-8, the J gene TRBJ2-5, with D uncertain. V was pared by 2 bases and J by 2 bases, with 6 bases between. CDR1 and CDR2 from the germline V gene are SGHVS and FQNEAQ. The CDR3 extends over 13 amino acids. The CDR3 here is CASSLPVQETQYF. The CDR3 DNA follows: TGTGCCAGCAGCTTACCTGTACAAGAGACCCAGTACTTC.

This clone turned up a few times. V gene TRBV28 combines with J gene TRBJ2-1; 8 bases align to TRBD1. V trimming: 2 bases; J trimming: 7 bases; junction bases outside the gene matches: 4. CDR1 MDHEN and CDR2 SYDVKM come from the germline V gene. The CDR3 contains 14 residues. The DNA of the CDR3 is TGTGCCAGCAGTTTAAGGCAGGGGGCTAATGAGCAGTTCTTC. Translation gives CASSLRQGANEQFF.

The chain recombines TRBV10-3 with TRBJ1-5; 11 nucleotides align to TRBD1. CDR3 length: 14 amino acids. Germline trimming cut 6 bases from V and 5 bases from J; bases unmatched to any gene: 3. Germline V lookup: CDR1 ENHRY, CDR2 SYGVKD. CDR3 amino acids: CAISRDRGDQPQHF. The CDR3 DNA is TGTGCCATCAGCCGGGACAGGGGGGATCAGCCCCAGCATTTT.

This sequence joins TRBV19 and TRBJ2-3; D might be TRBD1 (5 bases). V was clipped by 1 base and J by 2 bases, with 7 bases between them. The CDR3 extends over 14 amino acids. Germline CDR1 is LNHDA and CDR2 is SQIVND (reference sequence). CDR3 sequence: CASSIGQYTDTQYF. Written as DNA, the CDR3 is TGTGCCAGTAGTATAGGACAGTACACAGATACGCAGTATTTT.

This clone is a singleton in its sample. V gene TRBV19 combines with J gene TRBJ1-2, with D possibly being TRBD1 (6 bases). Per germline, CDR1 LNHDA and CDR2 SQIVND (reference sequence). This CDR3 is 13 amino acids long. V was shortened by 3 bases and J by 2 bases, with 7 bases between the two germline ends. The CDR3 DNA reads as TGTGCCAGTAGTATGAGGGGGAACTATGGCTACACCTTC. Protein product: CASSMRGNYGYTF.

The rearrangement links TRBV19 to TRBJ2-5, with D perhaps TRBD1 (6 bases). V lost 7 bases and J 1 base, leaving 19 bases between the germline ends. Germline CDR1 LNHDA, CDR2 SQIVND (reference sequence). This CDR3 has 16 amino acids. CDR3 sequence reads: CASTPGVGWIQETQYF. As DNA, the CDR3 is TGTGCCAGTACCCCAGGGGTGGGTTGGATCCAAGAGACCCAGTACTTC.

This sequence joins TRBV19 and TRBJ1-1, with D possibly matching TRBD1 (6 bases). V was clipped by 1 base and J by 6 bases, with 6 bases between them. Germline CDR1 reads LNHDA; CDR2 reads SQIVND (reference sequence). This CDR3 spans 12 amino acids. CDR3 loop: CASSIAGAEAFF. CDR3 coding DNA: TGTGCCAGTAGTATAGCAGGGGCTGAAGCTTTCTTT.

This clone was detected once. V usage is TRBV2 and J usage is TRBJ2-2, with 13 bases fitting TRBD2. Looked up from germline, CDR1 is SNHLY and CDR2 is FYNNEI. There are 15 residues in the CDR3. J gave up 3 bases and V 6 bases, and 1 base lay outside the gene matches. In DNA form, the CDR3 reads TGTGCCAGCAGGGGGACTAGCGGGGACACCGGGGAGCTGTTTTTT. It is translated as CASRGTSGDTGELFF.

This clone showed up just a few times. This rearrangement joins TRBV5-8 to TRBJ2-1; TRBD2 matches at 8 bases. The CDR3 extends over 16 amino acids. The germline V gene has CDR1 SGHTS and CDR2 YDEGEE. The J segment lost 5 bases and the V segment lost 2 bases, leaving 9 bases of the junction unmatched. As DNA, the CDR3 is TGTGCCAGCAGCTTAATTCTAGCGGGCCCGAACAATGAGCAGTTCTTC. Protein sequence: CASSLILAGPNNEQFF.

The chain recombines TRBV30 with TRBJ2-2, with 11 bases matching TRBD2. The V gene's germline CDR1 is GTSNPN and CDR2 SVGIG (reference sequence). V shed 3 bases, J shed 1 base, and the junction held 1 base outside the gene matches. The CDR3 is 15 residues long. DNA for the CDR3: TGTGCCTGGAGGGGGACTAGCGGGAACACCGGGGAGCTGTTTTTT. It codes for CAWRGTSGNTGELFF.

This clone was picked up one time. The V call is TRBV18, the J call TRBJ2-5; 12 nucleotides agree with TRBD2. CDR1 is KGHSH and CDR2 is LQKENI in the germline V gene. The V gene end was trimmed by 3 bases and the J gene end by 4 bases; junction bases not matched to a gene: 3. The length of the CDR3 is 15 residues. The CDR3 spells CASSPGLAGLETQYF. CDR3 nucleotide sequence: TGTGCCAGCTCACCCGGACTAGCGGGATTAGAGACCCAGTACTTC.

The rearrangement uses TRBV9 and TRBJ2-5, with a weak D call TRBD1 (5 bases). The V end lost 0 bases, the J end lost 7 bases, and 10 bases lay between the germline ends. The CDR3 is 13 residues long. CDR1 is SGDLS, CDR2 YYNGEE, per germline. This CDR3 is CASSVVGAGTQYF. The CDR3 DNA reads as TGTGCCAGCAGCGTAGTAGGGGCAGGGACCCAGTACTTC.

This chain joins TRBV6-1 and TRBJ2-2; 8 bases line up with TRBD2. CDR1 and CDR2 from the germline V gene are MNHNS and SASEGT. CDR3 length equals 17 residues. J was trimmed by 5 bases and V by 3 bases; bases with no gene match: 11. The CDR3: CASSEGLWSGSTGELFF. The CDR3 region has the DNA TGTGCCAGCAGTGAGGGGTTGTGGAGCGGGAGTACCGGGGAGCTGTTTTTT.

The chain joins TRBV6-5 to TRBJ1-1; D is undetermined. CDR1 is MNHEY, CDR2 SVGAGI, per germline. The CDR3 is 14 residues long. Trimming shortened V by 2 bases and J by 4 bases, and 11 bases separated the two germline ends. CDR3 DNA: TGTGCCAGCAGTTACGAGGCGGGGTTCACTGAAGCTTTCTTT. Translation gives CASSYEAGFTEAFF.

Written as DNA, the CDR3 is TGCGCCAGCAGCTGGGGAGGGGGACAGGGGTACTACGAGCAGTACTTC. Protein: CASSWGGGQGYYEQYF. This sequence joins TRBV5-1 and TRBJ2-7; 10 nucleotides line up with TRBD1. The CDR3 spans 16 residues. J was trimmed by 3 bases and V by 3 bases; bases with no gene match: 9. CDR1 is SGHRS, CDR2 YFSETQ, per germline.

The rearrangement uses TRBV7-6 and TRBJ1-1; TRBD1 matches 10 bases. CDR3 length: 14 residues. Germline CDR1 is SGHVS and CDR2 is FNYEAQ. The V and J ends lost 5 bases and 4 bases, in that order; junction bases with no gene match: 4. As DNA, the CDR3 is TGTGCCAGCAGCGCCCGGGACAGGGGCACTGAAGCTTTCTTT. Its protein is CASSARDRGTEAFF.

V gene TRBV5-4 combines with J gene TRBJ1-1, with unresolved D. This CDR3 is 12 amino acids long. The germline V gene encodes CDR1 SGHNT and CDR2 YYREEE (reference sequence). With 5 bases removed from V and 3 bases from J, the gap between germline ends came to 8 bases. The CDR3 region is CASRRPDTEAFF. The DNA of the CDR3 is TGTGCCAGCAGACGCCCGGACACTGAAGCTTTCTTT.

This rearrangement joins TRBV2 to TRBJ1-5; D unresolved. Deletions cut 5 bases from V and 1 base from J, with 9 bases between. The CDR3 runs 14 residues. Germline V gene data show CDR1 as SNHLY and CDR2 as FYNNEI. CDR3 protein: CASSLERSNQPQHF. CDR3 DNA sequence: TGTGCCAGCAGTCTTGAGCGGAGCAATCAGCCCCAGCATTTT.

The chain carries TRBV2 and TRBJ1-2; 10 bases align to TRBD1. V lost 1 base and J lost 0; bases outside the gene matches: 5. The CDR3 sequence is 17 residues long. Per germline, CDR1 SNHLY and CDR2 FYNNEI. CDR3 nucleotide sequence: TGTGCCAGCAGTGAAGTAGGACAGGGGGTACCTAACTATGGCTACACCTTC. It translates to CASSEVGQGVPNYGYTF.

The genes are TRBV4-2 and TRBJ1-5; unclear D gene. Trimming stripped 3 bases from V and 2 bases from J, with 5 bases between. Germline V CDR1 and CDR2: LGHNA, YNFKEQ. This CDR3 spans 13 amino acids. The CDR3, as DNA: TGTGCCAGCAGCCACTCGGGCAATCAGCCCCAGCATTTT. It translates to CASSHSGNQPQHF.

The genes are TRBV6-1 and TRBJ2-7, with TRBD2 matching 10 bases. The CDR3 has 14 residues. V trimming: 7 bases; J trimming: 5 bases; junction bases outside the gene matches: 8. Germline V gives CDR1 MNHNS, CDR2 SASEGT. The CDR3 is CASNLRAGGNEQYF. The CDR3 coding sequence is TGTGCCAGCAACCTAAGAGCGGGAGGGAACGAGCAGTACTTC.

The V gene is TRBV29-1, the J gene TRBJ2-5; 10 bases align to TRBD2. This CDR3 is 23 amino acids long. The V and J ends lost 1 base and 8 bases, in that order; junction bases with no gene match: 34. Germline CDR1 reads SQVTM; CDR2 reads ANQGSEA. The CDR3 region is CSVEVRSGRPKQVVPRVIGTQYF. For the CDR3, the DNA is TGCAGCGTTGAAGTCCGTAGCGGGAGGCCGAAACAGGTTGTACCAAGAGTTATTGGAACCCAGTACTTC. Complete variable domain (other parts from reference TRBV29-1 and TRBJ2-5): SAVISQKPSRDICQRGTSLTIQCQVDSQVTMMFWYRQQPGQSLTLIATANQGSEATYESGFVIDKFPISRPNLTFSTLTVSNMSPEDSSIYLCSVEVRSGRPKQVVPRVIGTQYFGPGTRLLVL.

The chain has TRBV6-1 and TRBJ2-7; TRBD1 matches at 7 bases. V shed 4 bases, J shed 2 bases, and the junction held 5 bases outside the gene matches. CDR1 and CDR2 (germline): MNHNS, SASEGT. The CDR3 covers 14 residues. The CDR3 is CASSGWTGTYEQYF. The CDR3, as DNA: TGTGCCAGCAGTGGATGGACAGGAACCTACGAGCAGTACTTC.